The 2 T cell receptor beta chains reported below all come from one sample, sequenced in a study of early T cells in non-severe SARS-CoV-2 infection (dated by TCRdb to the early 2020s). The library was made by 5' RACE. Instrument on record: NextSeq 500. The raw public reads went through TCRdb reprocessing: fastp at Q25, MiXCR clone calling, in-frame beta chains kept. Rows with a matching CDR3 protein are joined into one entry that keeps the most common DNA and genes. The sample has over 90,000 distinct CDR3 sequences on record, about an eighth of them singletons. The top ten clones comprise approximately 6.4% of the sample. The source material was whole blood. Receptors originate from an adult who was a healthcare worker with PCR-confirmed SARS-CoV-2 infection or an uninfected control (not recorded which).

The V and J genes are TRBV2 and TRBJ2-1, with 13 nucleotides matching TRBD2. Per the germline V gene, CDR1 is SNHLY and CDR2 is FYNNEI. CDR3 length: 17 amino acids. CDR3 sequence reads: CTSHLLAGGIRDNEQFF. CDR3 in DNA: TGTACCTCGCACCTACTAGCGGGAGGGATCAGGGACAATGAGCAGTTCTTC.

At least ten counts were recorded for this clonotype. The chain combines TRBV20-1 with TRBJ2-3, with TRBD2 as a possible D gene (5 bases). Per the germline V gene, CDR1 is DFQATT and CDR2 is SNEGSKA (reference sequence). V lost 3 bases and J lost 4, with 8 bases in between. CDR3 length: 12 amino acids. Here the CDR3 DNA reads TGCAGTGCTAGCGGGATAGCAGATACGCAGTATTTT. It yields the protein CSASGIADTQYF.